This T cell receptor (beta chain) was sequenced for a study of cytomegalovirus exposure and HLA in healthy donors. Points from the study as a whole: Reported findings show TCR beta sequences accurately forecast HLA-A and HLA-B alleles in most subjects. Productive rates of about 90% or about 30% were seen for most TCR beta V segments in an earlier analysis. It was fewer than 200 TCR beta chains that were listed as cytomegalovirus-associated. With high specificity and sensitivity, the classifier reportedly diagnosed cytomegalovirus status.

Amplification used 60 Vbeta primers and 13 Jbeta primers. Data came from immunoSEQ multiplex PCR; TCRdb stores just in-frame clones and leaves some out. The sample records 150,000 to 200,000 clones, around 75% being singletons. Turning to this clone: Its antigen is still unknown.

This TCR was sampled from a male donor in good health and CMV-seronegative. The sequenced sample was PBMCs.

In DNA, the CDR3 is TGTGCCAGCAGCTCCTTGGACAGCAGAGAGACCCAGTACTTC. Protein product: CASSSLDSRETQYF. The rearrangement links TRBV7-2 to TRBJ2-5, with a weak D call TRBD1 (6 bases). CDR1 SGHTA and CDR2 FQGNSA come from the germline V gene. The CDR3 runs to 14 residues. V was clipped by 4 bases and J by 4 bases, with 13 bases between them.